Listed here are 21 T cell receptor beta chains from one sample, sequenced in a study of CD8+ T cells in alopecia areata (dated by TCRdb to 2017 to 2018). The library relied on the immunoSEQ multiplex PCR assay. RNA was extracted from all samples and reverse transcribed into cDNA as template for TCR sequencing. In its TCRdb copy, this immuneACCESS table keeps in-frame sequences only and misses some clones. Where compared with another copy, unresolved V genes explain less than half of these, and the others have no known cause. The sample yields 150,000 to 200,000 clones; approximately 60% were counted once. The ten largest clones add up to about 4.5% of the sample. Sequencing was done on a sample of CD4+ T cells sorted from blood. Receptors were obtained from a human donor in good health.

The table lists this clone with a count of one. This chain joins TRBV2 and TRBJ2-3, with a possible D match to TRBD1 (5 bases). There are 15 residues in the CDR3. Germline CDR1 SNHLY, CDR2 FYNNEI. Trimming took 3 bases from V and 2 from J, leaving 12 bases between them. The CDR3: CASSEWQGTTDTQYF. CDR3 DNA sequence: TGTGCCAGCAGTGAGTGGCAGGGAACCACAGATACGCAGTATTTT.

This clone was detected a few times. V is TRBV29-1 and J is TRBJ2-3; a possible D gene is TRBD2 (6 bases). Trimming removed 4 bases from V and 4 bases from J, with 6 bases in between. The CDR3 is made up of 11 amino acids. Germline V gene sequence: CDR1 SQVTM, CDR2 ANQGSEA. CDR3 sequence: CSVGRADTQYF. CDR3 sequence (DNA): TGCAGCGTTGGGAGGGCAGATACGCAGTATTTT.

This chain uses TRBV27 with TRBJ2-7, with 8 bases lining up with TRBD1. The trim removed 6 bases at V and 3 bases at J, leaving 7 bases unmatched. Germline lookup yields CDR1 MNHEY and CDR2 SMNVEV (reference sequence). The CDR3 length is 14 residues. The DNA for the CDR3 is TGTGCCAGCAGCCGGACAGGGAAGTTCTACGAGCAGTACTTC. This gives the protein CASSRTGKFYEQYF.

The rearrangement links TRBV5-1 to TRBJ2-5, with D possibly being TRBD1 (6 bases). Germline values: CDR1 SGHRS, CDR2 YFSETQ. V gave up 2 bases and J gave up 3 bases, with 14 bases separating them. This CDR3 is 15 amino acids long. As DNA, the CDR3 is TGCGCCAGCAGCTTAAGGGGCACAGGGAAAGAGACCCAGTACTTC. Translated, it gives CASSLRGTGKETQYF.

This clone was detected only once. One end of the junction fails to match germline, which may point to a read error. The chain carries TRBV15 and TRBJ2-2; D is perhaps TRBD2 (5 bases). The CDR3 is 13 residues long. Germline values: CDR1 LNHNV, CDR2 YYDKDF (reference sequence). The CDR3 coding sequence is TGTGCCACCAGCAGAGTTCCCTCCGGGGAGCTGTCTTTT. This sequence encodes CATSRVPSGELSF.

The chain has TRBV5-1 and TRBJ2-5; D may be TRBD2 (6 bases). The V gene lost 3 bases and the J gene lost 4 bases, with 16 bases spanning the gap. This CDR3 is 15 amino acids long. Germline V lookup: CDR1 SGHRS, CDR2 YFSETQ. This chain's CDR3 is CASSSGLGEAETQYF. CDR3 in DNA: TGCGCCAGCAGCTCGGGACTCGGGGAGGCAGAGACCCAGTACTTC.

This clone was recorded a few times. This chain joins TRBV29-1 and TRBJ1-1; D possibly corresponds to TRBD1 (6 bases). The CDR3 runs to 14 residues. V was trimmed by 3 bases and J by 5 bases, leaving 16 bases between them. CDR1 and CDR2 (germline): SQVTM, ANQGSEA. As DNA, the CDR3 is TGCAGCGTTGATTCGGGGGGCTTAGGGACTGAAGCTTTCTTT. Its protein product is CSVDSGGLGTEAFF.

A few counts support this clone. The V gene is TRBV28, the J gene TRBJ2-5; possible D gene TRBD1, 5 bases. V dropped 6 bases and J dropped 2 bases, with 16 bases sitting between them. The CDR3 spans 15 residues. CDR1 is MDHEN and CDR2 is SYDVKM in the germline V gene. CDR3 sequence (DNA): TGTGCCAGCAGGAGGTCGACAGTGAGGCAAGAGACCCAGTACTTC. Its protein is CASRRSTVRQETQYF.

This sequence joins TRBV5-1 and TRBJ2-7; 9 bases agree with TRBD1. With V trimmed by 4 bases and J by 9 bases, 14 bases remained unmatched. This CDR3 contains 15 residues. The germline gives CDR1 SGHRS, CDR2 YFSETQ. The CDR3 spells CASSLIQGAAGVQYF. The CDR3, as DNA: TGCGCCAGCAGCCTTATACAGGGGGCGGCCGGGGTGCAGTACTTC.

On this clone: This CDR3 is also generated by other DNA sequences in the sample. J is TRBJ1-2 and V is TRBV9, with no clear D. V lost 0 bases, J lost 0 bases, and 3 bases lay in between. This CDR3 is 13 amino acids long. CDR1 is SGDLS, CDR2 YYNGEE, per germline. CDR3 nucleotide sequence: TGTGCCAGCAGCGTAGGCGCTAACTATGGCTACACCTTC. Translating gives CASSVGANYGYTF.

The CDR3 coding sequence is TGTGCCAGCAGCTTAAAGCGCATGCCCAATGAGCAGTTCTTC. The encoded protein is CASSLKRMPNEQFF. The chain uses TRBV7-8 and TRBJ2-1; D is ambiguous. The CDR3 has 14 residues. V lost 2 bases to trimming and J lost 6 bases, with 11 bases between them. Germline V lookup: CDR1 SGHVS, CDR2 FQNEAQ.

This clone was observed a few times. The chain combines TRBV19 with TRBJ2-3, with D possibly TRBD2 on 7 matching bases. The CDR3 is 23 amino acids. V was cut by 8 bases and J by 2 bases, with 41 bases left in between. Germline V gene lookup returns CDR1 LNHDA and CDR2 SQIVND (reference sequence). The DNA of the CDR3 is TGTGCCAGTGGCCGAGGGGGAGGGAACGAGACTACAGAGAGAGGGTTTCCCACAGATACGCAGTATTTT. Translation: CASGRGGGNETTERGFPTDTQYF.

This chain connects TRBV11-2 to TRBJ2-7, with a weak D call TRBD1 (6 bases). This CDR3 is 13 amino acids long. V was cut by 5 bases and J by 3 bases, with 11 bases left in between. CDR1 is SGHAT and CDR2 is FQNNGV in the germline V gene. The CDR3 sequence is CASSRDTIYEQYF. In DNA form, the CDR3 reads TGTGCCAGCAGCCGGGACACCATCTACGAGCAGTACTTC.

As concerns this clone: Within the sample, other DNA sequences also encode this same CDR3. This chain connects TRBV29-1 to TRBJ2-7, with 10 bases matching TRBD1. The length of the CDR3 is 13 residues. Germline CDR1 reads SQVTM; CDR2 reads ANQGSEA. The J segment lost 2 bases and the V segment lost 3 bases, leaving 1 base of the junction unmatched. The CDR3 protein is CSVEGQGTYEQYF. CDR3 DNA sequence: TGCAGCGTTGAGGGACAGGGGACCTACGAGCAGTACTTC.

This chain links TRBV5-1 with TRBJ1-4, with D hard to call. This CDR3 spans 12 amino acids. CDR1 and CDR2 from the germline V gene are SGHRS and YFSETQ. Trimming removed 4 bases from V and 8 bases from J, with 9 bases in between. CDR3 residues: CASSPEGEKLFF. The DNA of the CDR3 is TGCGCCAGCAGCCCCGAAGGAGAAAAACTGTTTTTT. Variable domain in full (rest from reference TRBV5-1 and TRBJ1-4): KAGVTQTPRYLIKTRGQQVTLSCSPISGHRSVSWYQQTPGQGLQFLFEYFSETQRNKGNFPGRFSGRQFSNSRSEMNVSTLELGDSALYLCASSPEGEKLFFGSGTQLSVL.

V and J are TRBV4-1 and TRBJ1-1; the D gene is possibly TRBD1 (5 bases). V was cut by 2 bases and J by 5 bases, with 9 bases left in between. Germline CDR1 MGHRA, CDR2 YSYEKL. The CDR3 totals 13 residues. CDR3 residues: CASSQMGLTEAFF. The CDR3 DNA follows: TGCGCCAGCAGCCAAATGGGACTTACTGAAGCTTTCTTT.

The V call is TRBV19, the J call TRBJ1-5; D remains unclear. This CDR3 has 16 amino acids. Trimming took off 8 bases at V and 2 bases at J, with 19 bases between the two ends. Germline CDR1 and CDR2: LNHDA and SQIVND (reference sequence). CDR3 nucleotides: TGTGCCAGTGCCTTTTGGGCAGGCGATGGCAATCAGCCCCAGCATTTT. Encoded protein: CASAFWAGDGNQPQHF.

The CDR3 here is CAWSGEVFGSEQYF. The CDR3 nucleotides are TGTGCCTGGAGTGGAGAAGTATTCGGGAGCGAGCAGTACTTC. J is TRBJ2-7 and V is TRBV30; the D gene is possibly TRBD2 (6 bases). There are 14 residues in the CDR3. Looked up from germline, CDR1 is GTSNPN and CDR2 is SVGIG (reference sequence). The V gene lost 1 base and the J gene lost 6 bases, with 16 bases spanning the gap.

The V and J genes are TRBV2 and TRBJ1-5; TRBD1 matches at 7 bases. Per the germline V gene, CDR1 is SNHLY and CDR2 is FYNNEI. The CDR3 consists of 13 residues. V was clipped by 5 bases and J by 4 bases; unmatched bases: 2. CDR3 sequence reads: CASSKQGNQPQHF. The DNA of the CDR3 is TGTGCCAGCAGTAAACAGGGGAATCAGCCCCAGCATTTT.

This clone was detected only once. The V and J genes are TRBV29-1 and TRBJ1-1; D gene unclear. Trimming cost V 4 bases and J 4 bases, with 13 bases left between them. The CDR3 runs to 13 residues. Germline assignment: CDR1 SQVTM and CDR2 ANQGSEA. The CDR3 region has the DNA TGCAGCGTTGGGTCGGGAGGGAGCACTGAAGCTTTCTTT. Translation gives CSVGSGGSTEAFF.

The V gene is TRBV7-2, the J gene TRBJ2-1; 8 nucleotides match TRBD2. The V and J ends lost 1 base and 4 bases, in that order; junction bases with no gene match: 6. This CDR3 has 16 amino acids. The germline V gene encodes CDR1 SGHTA and CDR2 FQGNSA. CDR3 loop: CASSLVVASGYNEQFF. The CDR3 nucleotides are TGTGCCAGCAGCTTAGTGGTTGCTAGCGGGTACAATGAGCAGTTCTTC.